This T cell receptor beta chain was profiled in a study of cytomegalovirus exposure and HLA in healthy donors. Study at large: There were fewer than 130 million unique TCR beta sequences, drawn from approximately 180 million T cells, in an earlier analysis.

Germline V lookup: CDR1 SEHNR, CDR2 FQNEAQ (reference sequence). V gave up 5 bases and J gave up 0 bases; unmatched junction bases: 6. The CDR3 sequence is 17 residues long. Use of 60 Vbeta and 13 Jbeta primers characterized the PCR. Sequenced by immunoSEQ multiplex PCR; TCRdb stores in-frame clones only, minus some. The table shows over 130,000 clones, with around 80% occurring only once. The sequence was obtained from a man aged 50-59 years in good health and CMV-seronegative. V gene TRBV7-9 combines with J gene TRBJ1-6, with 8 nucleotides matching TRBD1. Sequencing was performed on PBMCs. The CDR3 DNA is TGTGCCAGCAGCCCCCGGACAGGGAGCTCCTATAATTCACCCCTCCACTTT. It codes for CASSPRTGSSYNSPLHF.